Described below is a single T cell receptor (beta chain) sequence and its context. The antigen is undetermined. The authors reverse transcribed about 0.5 to 1 ug RNA with random hexamers. By means of immunoSEQ multiplex PCR, TCR beta CDR3 spanning 54 Vbeta and 13 Jbeta underwent amplification. MiXCR was run by TCRdb on the immunoSEQ multiplex PCR reads, yielding one entry per CDR3 protein. The sample contains about 76,000 distinct CDR3 sequences, approximately 93% of which appear only once. This sample was taken from a study of CD8 T cells in Susac syndrome. Regarding the study as a whole: By the study's own acknowledgment, its TCR sequencing and HLA analysis included relatively few individuals.

Looked up from germline, CDR1 is DFQATT and CDR2 is SNEGSKA (reference sequence). Between the trimmed V and J ends, which lost 6 bases and 5 bases, there was a span of 16 bases. This CDR3 is built from 13 residues. Material for sequencing was CD8+ T cells from PBMCs. This chain uses TRBV20-1 with TRBJ1-2, with a tentative D call TRBD1 (5 bases). The receptor was derived from a human donor with Susac syndrome. CDR3 sequence (DNA): TGCAGTGCCCACAGGCAGGAGATTTATGGCTACACCTTC. Its translation: CSAHRQEIYGYTF.